One and the same sample provided the 12 T cell receptor beta chains below, sequenced in a study of cytomegalovirus exposure and HLA in healthy donors. This PCR relied on a set of 60 Vbeta primers and 13 Jbeta primers. Assay used: immunoSEQ multiplex PCR; TCRdb lists only in-frame clones, some missing. The table shows about 93,000 clones, with just over 75% occurring only once. Sequenced material: PBMCs. Every receptor here comes from a young man in good health and CMV-seronegative.

The chain uses TRBV10-3 and TRBJ2-2; D is undetermined. V was cut by 8 bases and J by 1 base, with 11 bases left in between. From germline, CDR1 is ENHRY and CDR2 SYGVKD. This CDR3 contains 14 residues. The CDR3 DNA reads TGTGCCATCCTCCCTTCCGGGAACACCGGGGAGCTGTTTTTT. Residues: CAILPSGNTGELFF.

This clone was seen only a few times. The chain joins TRBV6-1 to TRBJ2-2, with 7 bases matching TRBD2. The CDR3 length is 14 residues. The J segment lost 1 base and the V segment lost 8 bases, leaving 4 bases of the junction unmatched. Per the germline V gene, CDR1 is MNHNS and CDR2 is SASEGT. The DNA for the CDR3 is TGTGCCAGCCCCGGACTAGAGAACACCGGGGAGCTGTTTTTT. It codes for CASPGLENTGELFF.

The J gene is TRBJ2-5, the V gene TRBV4-1; 11 bases match TRBD2. Germline assignment: CDR1 MGHRA and CDR2 YSYEKL. The CDR3 runs 17 residues. Germline trimming cut 1 base from V and 4 bases from J; bases unmatched to any gene: 8. The CDR3 protein is CASSQGPGTSGRETQYF. DNA for the CDR3: TGCGCCAGCAGCCAAGGGCCCGGGACTAGCGGTCGAGAGACCCAGTACTTC.

This chain joins TRBV28 and TRBJ1-5; 9 positions match TRBD1. With 4 bases clipped from V and 1 base from J, the junction kept 5 bases outside the gene matches. Germline CDR1 and CDR2: MDHEN and SYDVKM. The CDR3 totals 16 residues. The DNA for the CDR3 is TGTGCCAGCAGTTCCTCGGGACAGGGAAGCAATCAGCCCCAGCATTTT. Protein: CASSSSGQGSNQPQHF. The variable domain in full, with the rest retrieved from reference TRBV28 and TRBJ1-5, is DVKVTQSSRYLVKRTGEKVFLECVQDMDHENMFWYRQDPGLGLRLIYFSYDVKMKEKGDIPEGYSVSREKKERFSLILESASTNQTSMYLCASSSSGQGSNQPQHFGDGTRLSIL.

V is TRBV19 and J is TRBJ2-4; no reliable D call. V dropped 3 bases and J dropped 3 bases, with 15 bases sitting between them. Germline V CDR1 and CDR2: LNHDA, SQIVND (reference sequence). This CDR3 spans 16 amino acids. This CDR3 is CASSIGSLLNKNIQYF. As DNA, the CDR3 is TGTGCCAGTAGTATCGGGTCCCTCCTTAACAAAAACATTCAGTACTTC. Drawing the rest from reference TRBV19 and TRBJ2-4, the complete variable domain is DGGITQSPKYLFRKEGQNVTLSCEQNLNHDAMYWYRQDPGQGLRLIYYSQIVNDFQKGDIAEGYSVSREKKESFPLTVTSAQKNPTAFYLCASSIGSLLNKNIQYFGAGTRLSVL.

This clone was recorded a few times. The chain is built from TRBV6-5 and TRBJ1-3; no clear D gene. Germline V gene data show CDR1 as MNHEY and CDR2 as SVGAGI. The CDR3 has 15 amino acids. V lost 6 bases to trimming and J lost 1 base, with 13 bases between them. The CDR3 reads CASRYLRGSGNTIYF. The CDR3, as DNA: TGTGCCAGCAGGTACCTTCGCGGTTCTGGAAACACCATATATTTT.

The CDR3 nucleotides read TGTGCCAGCTCACCAGAGGAGAACACTGAAGCTTTCTTT. Translated: CASSPEENTEAFF. The rearrangement uses TRBV18 and TRBJ1-1; D is unresolved. CDR1 and CDR2 (germline): KGHSH, LQKENI. V lost 2 bases, J lost 1 base, and 5 bases lay in between. The length of the CDR3 is 13 residues.

The V gene is TRBV29-1, the J gene TRBJ2-7; D possibly corresponds to TRBD1 (6 bases). The germline V and J ends were trimmed by 6 bases and 2 bases, with 8 bases remaining between them. Germline V gene lookup returns CDR1 SQVTM and CDR2 ANQGSEA. The CDR3 is 11 amino acids. CDR3 residues: CSVGDTYEQYF. DNA of the CDR3: TGCAGCGTGGGGGACACCTACGAGCAGTACTTC.

This clone has only a few counts. The chain joins TRBV11-2 to TRBJ1-1; TRBD1 might be the D (5 bases). Germline CDR1 and CDR2: SGHAT and FQNNGV. The CDR3 is made up of 15 amino acids. V lost 5 bases and J lost 8, with 21 bases in between. Here the CDR3 reads CASSRIQRGEREAFF. The CDR3 nucleotides read TGTGCCAGCAGCAGGATTCAACGGGGGGAGAGGGAAGCTTTCTTT.

The chain carries TRBV27 and TRBJ1-2; 9 bases align to TRBD1. V shed 5 bases, J shed 8 bases, and the junction held 12 bases outside the gene matches. CDR1 MNHEY and CDR2 SMNVEV come from the germline V gene (reference sequence). The CDR3 is 15 residues long. The CDR3 DNA follows: TGTGCCAGCAGTGGCGGGACAGGGAGGCGAGGGGGCTACACCTTC. Its protein is CASSGGTGRRGGYTF.

The gene calls are TRBV5-4 and TRBJ1-1; tentatively, D is TRBD1 (5 bases). The ends were cut back, 2 bases at V and 6 bases at J, with 8 bases in the middle. The CDR3 runs 12 residues. The germline V gene has CDR1 SGHNT and CDR2 YYREEE (reference sequence). Here the CDR3 DNA reads TGTGCCAGCAGCTTCTGGGGGGCTGAAGCTTTCTTT. Translated, it gives CASSFWGAEAFF.

This clone was seen once. The V call is TRBV7-2, the J call TRBJ1-2; D might be TRBD1 (5 bases). The length of the CDR3 is 15 residues. V was pared by 5 bases and J by 4 bases, with 17 bases between. Germline CDR1 reads SGHTA; CDR2 reads FQGNSA. The CDR3 protein is CASSPYADGGYGYTF. Here the CDR3 DNA reads TGTGCCAGCAGCCCATACGCAGACGGGGGCTATGGCTACACCTTC.